The 30 T cell receptor beta chains listed next were all sequenced from one sample in a study of cytotoxic CD8 clonotypes in ibrutinib-treated CLL (dated by TCRdb to the early 2020s). Library prep was done by the immunoSEQ multiplex PCR assay. Entries here come from immuneACCESS through TCRdb and include only in-frame sequences with V and J called. Some clones fail to appear in such tables; in the studies checked, an unresolved V gene covers under half of the shortfall, and the cause of the remainder is unknown. Across this sample there are about 300,000 clones, with 67% seen only once. Clones ranked in the top ten supply around 6.3% of the sample. Sequencing used PBMCs, obtained after 36 months of ibrutinib treatment. These TCRs come from a human donor with chronic lymphocytic leukemia.

The gene calls are TRBV6-6 and TRBJ2-7; 12 nucleotides agree with TRBD1. The CDR3 sequence is 15 residues long. Germline-derived CDR1 and CDR2 are MNHNY and SVGAGI (reference sequence). The V and J ends lost 4 bases and 5 bases, in that order; junction bases with no gene match: 6. CDR3 residues: CASSLTGTGGHEQYF. The CDR3 bases are TGTGCCAGCAGTTTAACCGGGACAGGGGGCCACGAGCAGTACTTC.

The V gene is TRBV6-5, the J gene TRBJ1-6, with 9 bases identical to TRBD1. V trimming: 4 bases; J trimming: 7 bases; junction bases outside the gene matches: 5. Germline V CDR1 and CDR2: MNHEY, SVGAGI. This CDR3 spans 15 amino acids. CDR3 region: CASSWDRAANSPLHF. The CDR3 DNA reads TGTGCCAGCAGTTGGGACAGGGCGGCGAATTCACCCCTCCACTTT.

The chain is built from TRBV7-3 and TRBJ2-1; TRBD2 agrees at 12 bases. The germline V gene has CDR1 SGHTA and CDR2 FQGTGA. CDR3 length: 20 residues. V lost 2 bases, J lost 0 bases, and 11 bases stayed unmatched. The chain's CDR3 is CASSLSASGRAKSSYNEQFF. CDR3 DNA: TGTGCCAGCAGCTTATCGGCTAGCGGGAGGGCCAAGAGCTCCTACAATGAGCAGTTCTTC.

The rearrangement joins TRBV6-5 to TRBJ2-6; D is unresolved. V was clipped by 2 bases and J by 2 bases, with 7 bases between them. Germline V gene sequence: CDR1 MNHEY, CDR2 SVGAGI. This CDR3 spans 15 amino acids. CDR3 in DNA: TGTGCCAGCAGTTACAGGCCCCCTGGGGCCAACGTCCTGACTTTC. Protein product: CASSYRPPGANVLTF.

The genes are TRBV29-1 and TRBJ2-2; TRBD2 matches at 11 bases. After removal of 6 bases from V and 4 bases from J, the junction contained 7 bases not matched to a gene. Germline assignment: CDR1 SQVTM and CDR2 ANQGSEA. This CDR3 region has 15 residues. The CDR3 DNA follows: TGCAGCGTACGTAGCGGGGGGGCTACCACCGGGGAGCTGTTTTTT. It specifies CSVRSGGATTGELFF.

The gene calls are TRBV6-1 and TRBJ1-2; TRBD1 matches at 7 bases. CDR1 is MNHNS, CDR2 SASEGT, per germline. The CDR3 covers 15 residues. Unmatched junction bases numbered 13, after V lost 4 bases and J lost 8 bases. The CDR3 sequence is CASSVTDRASGGYTF. The CDR3 coding sequence is TGTGCCAGCAGTGTTACCGACAGGGCGTCGGGGGGCTACACCTTC.

CDR3 amino acids: CASSEGSAGRETQYF. CDR3 bases: TGTGCCAGCAGTGAAGGTTCGGCGGGGCGGGAGACCCAGTACTTC. The chain is built from TRBV2 and TRBJ2-5, with D possibly matching TRBD2 (6 bases). Germline lookup yields CDR1 SNHLY and CDR2 FYNNEI. The length of the CDR3 is 15 residues. Trimming stripped 1 base from V and 5 bases from J, with 14 bases between.

V is TRBV28 and J is TRBJ2-7; 8 bases fit TRBD2. This CDR3 spans 14 amino acids. The germline V gene has CDR1 MDHEN and CDR2 SYDVKM. After removal of 8 bases from V and 1 base from J, the junction contained 7 bases not matched to a gene. In nucleotides, the CDR3 is TGTGCCAGCGCCCCCCGGGAGGGTTCCTACGAGCAGTACTTC. It specifies CASAPREGSYEQYF.

This clone came up once. J is TRBJ2-5 and V is TRBV13, with a weak D call TRBD2 (6 bases). V lost 5 bases to trimming and J lost 5 bases, with 24 bases between them. CDR1 and CDR2 from the germline V gene are PRHDT and FYEKMQ (reference sequence). This CDR3 is 17 amino acids long. CDR3: CASSEAGSGPARETQYF. CDR3 bases: TGTGCCAGCAGCGAGGCAGGTAGCGGACCCGCCAGGGAGACCCAGTACTTC.

The chain links TRBV10-3 to TRBJ2-7, with 10 bases fitting TRBD1. The CDR3 spans 14 residues. Germline V gene data show CDR1 as ENHRY and CDR2 as SYGVKD. With V trimmed by 10 bases and J by 5 bases, 11 bases remained unmatched. The CDR3 nucleotides are TGTGCCAGCTCACCGGGACAGGGGTATAACGAGCAGTACTTC. It codes for CASSPGQGYNEQYF.

J is TRBJ2-6 and V is TRBV5-1, with a possible D match to TRBD2 (6 bases). CDR1 SGHRS and CDR2 YFSETQ come from the germline V gene. The CDR3 is 15 residues long. Trimming took off 7 bases at V and 1 base at J, with 12 bases between the two ends. The CDR3 here is CASAASGSGANVLTF. The CDR3 region has the DNA TGCGCCAGCGCTGCAAGCGGGTCTGGGGCCAACGTCCTGACTTTC.

The chain is built from TRBV5-4 and TRBJ1-1; TRBD1 aligns across 8 bases. The CDR3 runs 14 residues. Germline V lookup: CDR1 SGHNT, CDR2 YYREEE (reference sequence). The V gene end was trimmed by 6 bases and the J gene end by 1 base; junction bases not matched to a gene: 5. The CDR3 region is CASTLGQGNTEAFF. The DNA of the CDR3 is TGTGCCAGCACCCTAGGACAGGGGAACACTGAAGCTTTCTTT.

The gene calls are TRBV5-4 and TRBJ2-7, with D possibly being TRBD2 (6 bases). The CDR3 totals 12 residues. The V and J ends lost 3 bases and 7 bases respectively, with 11 bases between them. Germline CDR1 reads SGHNT; CDR2 reads YYREEE (reference sequence). The CDR3 loop reads CASSSGLSEQYF. CDR3 nucleotide sequence: TGTGCCAGCAGCTCGGGACTTTCAGAGCAGTACTTC.

The rearrangement links TRBV5-6 to TRBJ1-5; 11 positions match TRBD1. The V and J ends lost 0 bases and 7 bases, in that order; junction bases with no gene match: 6. Germline assignment: CDR1 SGHDT and CDR2 YYEEEE. The CDR3 is 16 residues long. CDR3 sequence reads: CASSLGGQGGFQPQHF. CDR3 sequence (DNA): TGTGCCAGCAGCTTGGGGGGACAGGGGGGCTTCCAGCCCCAGCATTTT.

This sequence joins TRBV9 and TRBJ1-2; TRBD1 is a possible D gene (6 bases). V lost 0 bases and J lost 7, with 13 bases in between. From germline, CDR1 is SGDLS and CDR2 YYNGEE. The CDR3 runs 14 residues. The CDR3 here is CASSVEGVPGGYTF. The CDR3, as DNA: TGTGCCAGCAGCGTAGAGGGGGTCCCGGGTGGCTACACCTTC.

The V and J genes are TRBV5-8 and TRBJ1-2, with D possibly TRBD1 on 5 matching bases. Looked up from germline, CDR1 is SGHTS and CDR2 is YDEGEE. The CDR3 consists of 15 residues. With 4 bases removed from V and 5 bases from J, the gap between germline ends came to 18 bases. The CDR3 region has the DNA TGTGCCAGCAGCACGGGACTTTGGGTTAGGTATGGCTACACCTTC. Amino acids: CASSTGLWVRYGYTF. Looking up the rest from reference TRBV5-8 and TRBJ1-2 gives the full variable domain: EAGVTQSPTHLIKTRGQQATLRCSPISGHTSVYWYQQALGLGLQFLLWYDEGEERNRGNFPPRFSGRQFPNYSSELNVNALELEDSALYLCASSTGLWVRYGYTFGSGTRLTVV.

This clone was picked up a small number of times. This chain uses TRBV7-8 with TRBJ2-2; D is unclear. Per germline, CDR1 SGHVS and CDR2 FQNEAQ. V was trimmed by 5 bases and J by 6 bases, leaving 10 bases between them. The CDR3 runs to 13 residues. The CDR3 sequence is CASSARLPGELFF. CDR3 DNA: TGTGCCAGCAGCGCCAGGCTCCCCGGGGAGCTGTTTTTT.

The sample holds a few counts of this clone. This chain links TRBV27 with TRBJ1-1, with D unclear. The V end was cut by 6 bases, the J end by 4 bases, with 9 bases between. Germline assignment: CDR1 MNHEY and CDR2 SMNVEV (reference sequence). The CDR3 covers 12 residues. The CDR3 loop is CASRGTGTEAFF. The CDR3 coding sequence is TGTGCCAGCAGGGGCACGGGCACTGAAGCTTTCTTT.

This chain joins TRBV6-6 and TRBJ1-2; 7 nucleotides align to TRBD1. This CDR3 comprises 15 residues. The junction had 5 bases not matched to a gene; V was cut back by 2 bases and J by 2 bases. The germline CDR1 and CDR2 sequences are MNHNY and SVGAGI (reference sequence). CDR3 DNA: TGTGCCAGCAGTTACCCAACAGGGGAGAACTATGGCTACACCTTC. Its translation: CASSYPTGENYGYTF.

The chain couples TRBV7-2 to TRBJ2-7, with 11 bases fitting TRBD2. Germline-derived CDR1 and CDR2 are SGHTA and FQGNSA. The CDR3 loop spans 16 amino acids. Losses at the gene ends were 5 bases for V and 1 base for J; bases not matched to a gene: 7. The CDR3 loop is CASSVFLAGGSYEQYF. The CDR3 region has the DNA TGTGCCAGCAGCGTTTTCCTAGCGGGAGGTTCCTACGAGCAGTACTTC.

The rearrangement joins TRBV28 to TRBJ1-1; no reliable D call. V was pared by 6 bases and J by 2 bases, with 16 bases between. Germline V gives CDR1 MDHEN, CDR2 SYDVKM. This CDR3 is built from 15 residues. The CDR3 sequence is CASRGTSPRNTEAFF. Written as DNA, the CDR3 is TGTGCCAGCAGGGGAACCTCCCCTCGTAACACTGAAGCTTTCTTT.

The CDR3 DNA sequence: TGTGCCAGCAGTCGGCAGGGGACCCAAGAGACCCAGTACTTC. Its translation is CASSRQGTQETQYF. The chain couples TRBV6-5 to TRBJ2-5, with D maybe TRBD1 (6 bases). Germline V CDR1 and CDR2: MNHEY, SVGAGI. The V end was cut by 5 bases, the J end by 1 base, with 11 bases between. The CDR3 consists of 14 residues.

The chain links TRBV6-1 to TRBJ1-2, with 10 nucleotides matching TRBD1. V lost 7 bases, J lost 5 bases, and 4 bases stayed unmatched. The CDR3 has 13 amino acids. The V gene's germline CDR1 is MNHNS and CDR2 SASEGT. This chain's CDR3 is CASTRDRGYGYTF. The CDR3 DNA follows: TGTGCCAGCACCCGGGACAGGGGATATGGCTACACCTTC.

This chain joins TRBV5-1 and TRBJ2-3, with TRBD2 matching over 14 bases. There are 15 residues in the CDR3. Germline loops: CDR1 SGHRS, CDR2 YFSETQ. Germline trimming cut 4 bases from V and 10 bases from J; bases unmatched to any gene: 8. CDR3 in DNA: TGCGCCAGCAGCGGGACTAGCGGGGGCCCGGAGGCGCAGTATTTT. This sequence encodes CASSGTSGGPEAQYF.

J is TRBJ2-2 and V is TRBV13; D uncertain. Trimming took 3 bases from V and 1 from J, leaving 6 bases between them. This CDR3 is built from 14 residues. From germline, CDR1 is PRHDT and CDR2 FYEKMQ (reference sequence). In DNA form, the CDR3 reads TGTGCCAGCAGCTTGCCCAAGAACACCGGGGAGCTGTTTTTT. It codes for CASSLPKNTGELFF.

On this clone itself: The same CDR3 is also encoded by other DNA sequences in this sample. The chain joins TRBV7-2 to TRBJ2-7; D remains ambiguous. V shed 6 bases and J shed 3 bases, with 6 bases lying between them. This CDR3 spans 11 amino acids. CDR1 and CDR2 from the germline V gene are SGHTA and FQGNSA. In nucleotides, the CDR3 is TGTGCCAGCAGTTTCAGCTACGAGCAGTACTTC. This translates into CASSFSYEQYF.

V usage is TRBV19 and J usage is TRBJ2-7; 9 bases agree with TRBD2. Germline loops: CDR1 LNHDA, CDR2 SQIVND (reference sequence). CDR3 length: 14 residues. With V trimmed by 6 bases and J by 4 bases, 7 bases remained unmatched. The CDR3 DNA reads TGTGCCAGTAGCCCGTCGGCGGGAGGGTACGAGCAGTACTTC. This encodes CASSPSAGGYEQYF.

This chain uses TRBV27 with TRBJ1-1; 10 bases are shared with TRBD1. The CDR3 loop spans 14 amino acids. Germline-derived CDR1 and CDR2 are MNHEY and SMNVEV (reference sequence). V was clipped by 5 bases and J by 2 bases; unmatched bases: 2. The CDR3 nucleotides read TGTGCCAGCAGTAGGACAGGGGGAAACACTGAAGCTTTCTTT. It codes for CASSRTGGNTEAFF.

The chain joins TRBV9 to TRBJ1-1; D remains ambiguous. Germline lookup yields CDR1 SGDLS and CDR2 YYNGEE. The CDR3 consists of 15 residues. Trimming removed 1 base from V and 1 base from J, with 11 bases in between. CDR3 sequence reads: CASSVRSRGNTEAFF. As DNA, the CDR3 is TGTGCCAGCAGCGTAAGAAGTCGGGGGAACACTGAAGCTTTCTTT.

V usage is TRBV10-2 and J usage is TRBJ2-5; the D gene could be TRBD1 or TRBD2 (5 bases each). Germline CDR1 is WSHSY and CDR2 is SAAADI. Trimming stripped 6 bases from V and 0 bases from J, with 20 bases between. The CDR3 is made up of 17 amino acids. Here the CDR3 reads CASRRGAGPTNQETQYF. The CDR3 bases are TGCGCCAGCAGAAGAGGGGCAGGACCGACGAACCAAGAGACCCAGTACTTC.